This entry is about one T cell receptor (beta chain). The antigen this receptor binds is unknown. The sequenced fragment ends 3 residues before the CDR3 boundary, so the rest is inferred from the germline J gene. TCR beta CDR3 regions were amplified by multiplex PCR from an average of about 1.1 ug genomic DNA per sample using the immunoSEQ assay. To correct primer bias, the assay used a complete synthetic TCR repertoire to set an amplification baseline. Amplicons were sequenced on the Illumina platform. The source study handled its data this way. Sequences were error-corrected by clustering with frequency ratios and a modified nearest-neighbor algorithm and were then analyzed in the immunoSEQ Analyzer with IMGT gene definitions. At each rarefaction depth, TCR richness and evenness were averaged across 20 rarefaction repeats, and samples with fewer sequences than that depth were excluded. Wilcoxon rank sum tests with FDR correction were used to compare V, D and J gene relative abundances between the groups. Blinded duplicates gave an intraclass correlation of roughly 95% for TCR richness and an average of roughly 76% across under 75 gene segments. TCRdb carries this immuneACCESS record with in-frame sequences only. Its versions omit some clonotypes, under half of them owing to an unresolved V gene in the studies checked, with the rest unexplained. V, J and clone size were drawn from that table, and D and trimming were deduced from the DNA. The table kept for this sample lists roughly 30,000 clones. In total, the top ten clones hold around 4% of the sample.

From cysteine to phenylalanine, the CDR3 is 15 amino acids long. Only the CDR3 bases that were read are kept: 36 of them, in frame from base 1. V is clipped by 5 bases and J by 0 bases, and the sequence between their germline boundaries is 12 bases long. CDR1 SGHDT and CDR2 YYEEEE are derived from the germline V gene. This entry is derived from a study of T cells in women clearing cervical HPV infection (dated by TCRdb to the late 2010s). Describing the broader study: The cases were 25 women with histologically confirmed HPV16-related CIN3 or worse, and 2 of these cases were invasive cancers. HLA typing was available for only a few women, so HLA type could not be excluded as a confounder. In the parent cohort, 9,000 to 11,000 women aged 18 or older were enrolled in Guanacaste, Costa Rica, during about 1993 to 1994 and were followed for seven years. Cases had a median age of almost 35 years compared with under 40 for controls, and baseline characteristics showed no significant differences between the groups. The 20 to 30 controls were women who cleared a single incident HPV16 infection within 12 months without developing precancer or cancer. Nested within Costa Rica's Guanacaste HPV Natural History Study, an exploratory proof-of-principle case-control study compared TCR repertoires across cervical HPV16 outcomes. For cases, the median interval between lesion detection and blood sampling was about 150 days, with an interquartile range of roughly 90 to 230 days. Five blinded duplicates per group were added as quality controls, so that approximately 60 samples were obtained: around 50 participants and some 10 replicates. Cases and controls were matched on age within five years and on year of sample collection. Case blood was taken at the visit when the lesion was first identified, whereas control blood was taken when infection was no longer detected. Points the paper makes about the study in general: Across sequencing depths, CIN3+ cases showed significantly higher TCR repertoire richness than controls, but evenness did not differ between the groups. Random forest classifiers combining richness and V gene abundances distinguished cases from controls with an estimated AUC of less than 0.9. Because T-cell numbers per sample were unknown, differences in richness could reflect varying T-cell content rather than repertoire biology. Whether associations preceded infection or resulted from infection could not be shown with the cross-sectional design, and effector/memory subsets and HPV-specific T cells were not isolated. Cases had lower TRBV6-7 relative abundance than controls (around 0.11% versus 0.15%; Bonferroni P = 0.0008).

Every participant had a single incident cervical HPV16 infection, and women with prevalent HPV16 infections were excluded. Cervical HPV DNA was detected with MY09/MY11 PCR, and genotyping was done by dot-blot hybridization. Around 15 mL of heparinized blood were centrifuged, and the buffy coat was split into aliquots, frozen at -30 degrees C, and then kept at -80 degrees C. QIAGEN kits were used to extract genomic DNA from buffy coat specimens. The sequence is built from TRBV5-6 and TRBJ1-3; D gene: possibly TRBD1, on 6 matching bases. Sample: blood buffy coat. The TCR was taken from a woman aged 18 to 69 with a cervical HPV16 infection that either progressed to CIN3+ or cleared (not recorded which). The CDR3 bases that were read are TGTGCCAGCAGAAGAGGACAGCTCTCTGGAAACACC. It is translated as CASRRGQLSGNT. The full CDR3 protein reads CASRRGQLSGNTIYF.